This entry describes one T cell receptor (beta chain). As processed by the authors: The authors estimated nucleated cell counts from reference gene primer amplification. Using immunoSEQ multiplex PCR, the repertoire was profiled, and TCRdb retains in-frame clones only, with some absent. That table is the source of V, J and clone size, and D and trimming were worked out from the DNA. The profile covers 200,000 to 250,000 clones, with about 85% appearing a single time and over 15% taken by the ten largest. The sample is drawn from a study of blood T cell repertoires in COVID-19. In the study overall: The United States, Italy and Spain provided the acute and convalescent COVID-19 samples. PBMCs, B-cell-depleted T cells, or T cells were the source of the cDNA or gDNA that made up the material.

The ends lost 4 bases at V and 3 bases at J; junction bases unmatched: 7. Germline CDR1 is SEHNR and CDR2 is FQNEAQ (reference sequence). The CDR3 totals 15 residues. The receptor's source is a woman over 75 with active or convalescent COVID-19. The sequencing sample was made of peripheral blood. The rearrangement uses TRBV7-9 and TRBJ1-1; 8 bases line up with TRBD1. In DNA, the CDR3 is TGTGCCAGCAGCTCACCGGGACAGGCGCACACTGAAGCTTTCTTT. The encoded protein is CASSSPGQAHTEAFF.